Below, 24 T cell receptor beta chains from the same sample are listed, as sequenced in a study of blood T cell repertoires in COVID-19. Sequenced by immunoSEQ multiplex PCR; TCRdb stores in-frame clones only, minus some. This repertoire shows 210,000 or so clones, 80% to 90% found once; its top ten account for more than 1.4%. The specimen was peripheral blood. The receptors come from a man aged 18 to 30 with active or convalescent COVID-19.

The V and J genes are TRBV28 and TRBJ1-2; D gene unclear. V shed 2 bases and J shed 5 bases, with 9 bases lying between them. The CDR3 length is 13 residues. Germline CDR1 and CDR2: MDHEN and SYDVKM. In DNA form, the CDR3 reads TGTGCCAGCAGTTTAGCCCTAGGATATGGCTACACCTTC. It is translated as CASSLALGYGYTF.

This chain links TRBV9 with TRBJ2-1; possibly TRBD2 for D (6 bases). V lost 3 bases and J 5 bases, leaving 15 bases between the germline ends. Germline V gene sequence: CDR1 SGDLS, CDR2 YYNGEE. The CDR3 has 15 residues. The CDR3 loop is CASSAKNRGNNEQFF. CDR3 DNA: TGTGCCAGCAGCGCAAAAAATCGGGGGAACAATGAGCAGTTCTTC.

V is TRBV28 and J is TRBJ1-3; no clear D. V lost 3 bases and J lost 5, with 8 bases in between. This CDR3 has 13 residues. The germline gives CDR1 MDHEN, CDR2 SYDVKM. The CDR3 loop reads CASSFRGRNTIYF. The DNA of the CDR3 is TGTGCCAGCAGTTTTCGAGGGCGAAACACCATATATTTT.

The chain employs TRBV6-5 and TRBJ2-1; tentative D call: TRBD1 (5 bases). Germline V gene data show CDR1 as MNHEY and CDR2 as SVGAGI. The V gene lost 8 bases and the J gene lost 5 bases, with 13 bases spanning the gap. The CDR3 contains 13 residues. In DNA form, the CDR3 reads TGTGCCAGCGCGAAGGGGATCGACAATGAGCAGTTCTTC. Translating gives CASAKGIDNEQFF.

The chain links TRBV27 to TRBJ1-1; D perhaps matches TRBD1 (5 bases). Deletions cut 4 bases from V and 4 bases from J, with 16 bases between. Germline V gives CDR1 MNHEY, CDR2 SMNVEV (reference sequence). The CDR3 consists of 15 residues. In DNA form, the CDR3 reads TGTGCCAGCAGTTCAACAACAGGTCTTTCCACTGAAGCTTTCTTT. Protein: CASSSTTGLSTEAFF.

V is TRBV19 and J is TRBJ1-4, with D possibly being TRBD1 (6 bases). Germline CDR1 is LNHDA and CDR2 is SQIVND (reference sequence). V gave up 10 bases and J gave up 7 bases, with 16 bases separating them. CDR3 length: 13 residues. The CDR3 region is CATNRVSGEKLFF. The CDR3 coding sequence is TGTGCCACTAACAGGGTTTCTGGTGAAAAACTGTTTTTT.

CDR3 loop: CASSTLSVFELFF. In DNA form, the CDR3 reads TGTGCCAGTAGTACCCTCTCCGTATTCGAACTGTTTTTT. The V and J genes are TRBV19 and TRBJ1-4; D remains unclear. The CDR3 has 13 residues. Germline CDR1 is LNHDA and CDR2 is SQIVND (reference sequence). V was clipped by 4 bases and J by 12 bases, with 15 bases between them. Full variable domain (rest looked up from reference TRBV19 and TRBJ1-4): DGGITQSPKYLFRKEGQNVTLSCEQNLNHDAMYWYRQDPGQGLRLIYYSQIVNDFQKGDIAEGYSVSREKKESFPLTVTSAQKNPTAFYLCASSTLSVFELFFGSGTQLSVL.

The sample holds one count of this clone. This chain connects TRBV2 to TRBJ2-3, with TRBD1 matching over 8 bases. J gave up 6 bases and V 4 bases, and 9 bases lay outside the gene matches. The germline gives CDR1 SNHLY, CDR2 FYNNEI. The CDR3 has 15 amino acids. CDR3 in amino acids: CASSAGTGLTDTQYF. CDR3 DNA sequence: TGTGCCAGCAGTGCCGGGACAGGCCTTACGGATACGCAGTATTTT. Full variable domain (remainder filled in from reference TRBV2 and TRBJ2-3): EPEVTQTPSHQVTQMGQEVILRCVPISNHLYFYWYRQILGQKVEFLVSFYNNEISEKSEIFDDQFSVERPDGSNFTLKIRSTKLEDSAMYFCASSAGTGLTDTQYFGPGTRLTVL.

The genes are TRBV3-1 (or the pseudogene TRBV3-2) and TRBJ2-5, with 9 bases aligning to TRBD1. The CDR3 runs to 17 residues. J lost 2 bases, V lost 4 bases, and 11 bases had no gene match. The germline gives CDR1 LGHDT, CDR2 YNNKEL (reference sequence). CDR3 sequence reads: CASSRAGTGFSQETQYF. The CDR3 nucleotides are TGTGCCAGCAGCCGAGCCGGGACAGGGTTCTCGCAAGAGACCCAGTACTTC.

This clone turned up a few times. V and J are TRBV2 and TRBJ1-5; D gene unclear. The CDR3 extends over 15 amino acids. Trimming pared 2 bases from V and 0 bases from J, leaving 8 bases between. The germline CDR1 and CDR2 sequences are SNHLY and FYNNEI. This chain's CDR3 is CASSERSFSNQPQHF. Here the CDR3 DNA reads TGTGCCAGCAGTGAAAGAAGCTTTAGCAATCAGCCCCAGCATTTT.

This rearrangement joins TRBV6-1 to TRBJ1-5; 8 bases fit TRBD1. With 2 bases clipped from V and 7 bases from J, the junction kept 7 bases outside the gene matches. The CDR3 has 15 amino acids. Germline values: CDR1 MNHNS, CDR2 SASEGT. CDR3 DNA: TGTGCCAGCAGTGAATCAACAGGGGGTTGGCAGCCCCAGCATTTT. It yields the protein CASSESTGGWQPQHF.

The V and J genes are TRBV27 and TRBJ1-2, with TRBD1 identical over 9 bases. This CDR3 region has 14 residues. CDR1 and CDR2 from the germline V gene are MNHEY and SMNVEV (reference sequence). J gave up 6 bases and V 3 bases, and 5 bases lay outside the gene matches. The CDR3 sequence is CASSFDRGTNGYTF. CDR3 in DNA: TGTGCCAGCAGTTTCGACAGGGGGACTAATGGCTACACCTTC.

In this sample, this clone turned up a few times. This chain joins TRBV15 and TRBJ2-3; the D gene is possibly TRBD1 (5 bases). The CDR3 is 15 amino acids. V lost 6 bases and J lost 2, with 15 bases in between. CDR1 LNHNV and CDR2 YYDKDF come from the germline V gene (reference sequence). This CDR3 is CATSPSVTVTDTQYF. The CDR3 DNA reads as TGTGCCACCAGTCCGTCCGTGACAGTCACAGATACGCAGTATTTT.

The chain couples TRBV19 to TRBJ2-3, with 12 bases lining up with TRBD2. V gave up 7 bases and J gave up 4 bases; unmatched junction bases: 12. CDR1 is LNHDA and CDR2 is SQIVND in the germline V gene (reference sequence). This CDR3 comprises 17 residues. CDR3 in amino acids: CASISSGRDVRADTQYF. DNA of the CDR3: TGTGCCAGTATCTCTAGCGGGAGGGATGTTCGCGCAGATACGCAGTATTTT.

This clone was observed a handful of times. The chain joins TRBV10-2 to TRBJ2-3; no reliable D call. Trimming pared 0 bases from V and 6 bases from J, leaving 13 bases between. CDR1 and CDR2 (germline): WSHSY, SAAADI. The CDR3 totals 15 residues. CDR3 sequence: CASSESVVASDTQYF. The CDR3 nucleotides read TGCGCCAGCAGTGAGTCGGTGGTAGCATCGGATACGCAGTATTTT.

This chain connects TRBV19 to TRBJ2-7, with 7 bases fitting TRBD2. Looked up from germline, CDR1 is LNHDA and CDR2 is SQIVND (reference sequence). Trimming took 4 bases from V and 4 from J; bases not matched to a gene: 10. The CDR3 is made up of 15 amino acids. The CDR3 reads CASSNPRGSEYEQYF. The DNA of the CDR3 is TGTGCCAGTAGTAACCCCCGCGGGAGTGAATACGAGCAGTACTTC.

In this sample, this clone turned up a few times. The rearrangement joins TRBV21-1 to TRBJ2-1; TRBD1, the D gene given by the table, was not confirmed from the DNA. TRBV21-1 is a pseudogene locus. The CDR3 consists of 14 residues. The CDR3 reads CASSKGRQGGGQFF. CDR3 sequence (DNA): TGTGCCAGCAGCAAAGGTCGACAGGGTGGGGGGCAGTTCTTC.

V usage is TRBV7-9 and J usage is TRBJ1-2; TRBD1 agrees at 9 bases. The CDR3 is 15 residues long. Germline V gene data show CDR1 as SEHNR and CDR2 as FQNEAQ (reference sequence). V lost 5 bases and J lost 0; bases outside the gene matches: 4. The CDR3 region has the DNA TGTGCCAGCAGCCTACAGGGGGCCTCTAACTATGGCTACACCTTC. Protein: CASSLQGASNYGYTF.

The CDR3 sequence is CASSIGTGGVQETQYF. The CDR3 coding sequence is TGTGCCAGTAGTATAGGGACAGGGGGAGTCCAAGAGACCCAGTACTTC. The rearrangement joins TRBV19 to TRBJ2-5; 10 bases agree with TRBD1. CDR1 is LNHDA, CDR2 SQIVND, per germline (reference sequence). V was pared by 1 base and J by 1 base, with 3 bases of the junction left unmatched. The CDR3 runs 16 residues.

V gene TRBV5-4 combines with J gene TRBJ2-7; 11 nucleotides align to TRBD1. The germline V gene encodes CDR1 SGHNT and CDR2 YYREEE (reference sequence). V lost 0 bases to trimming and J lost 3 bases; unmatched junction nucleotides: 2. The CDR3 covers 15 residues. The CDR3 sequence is CASSLAGTGGYEQYF. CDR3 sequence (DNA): TGTGCCAGCAGCTTGGCCGGGACAGGGGGCTACGAGCAGTACTTC.

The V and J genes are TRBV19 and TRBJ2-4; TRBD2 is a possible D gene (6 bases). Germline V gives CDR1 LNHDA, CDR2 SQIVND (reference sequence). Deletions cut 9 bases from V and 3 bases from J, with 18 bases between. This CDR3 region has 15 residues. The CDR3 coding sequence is TGTGCCAGCCGCCAGACTAGAGACGGCAAAAACATTCAGTACTTC. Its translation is CASRQTRDGKNIQYF.

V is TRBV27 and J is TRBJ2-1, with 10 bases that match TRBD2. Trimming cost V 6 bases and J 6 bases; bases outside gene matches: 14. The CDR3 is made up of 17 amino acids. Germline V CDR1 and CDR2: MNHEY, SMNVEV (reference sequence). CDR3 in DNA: TGTGCCAGCAGCCTACCGAATCTAGCGGGAGTTCCCAATGAGCAGTTCTTC. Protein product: CASSLPNLAGVPNEQFF.

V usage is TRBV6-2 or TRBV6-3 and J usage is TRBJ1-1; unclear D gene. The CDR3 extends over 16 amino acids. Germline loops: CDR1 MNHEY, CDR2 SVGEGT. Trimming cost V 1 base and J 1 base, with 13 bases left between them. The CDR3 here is CASSYWALGENTEAFF. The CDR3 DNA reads TGTGCCAGCAGTTACTGGGCCCTCGGGGAGAACACTGAAGCTTTCTTT.

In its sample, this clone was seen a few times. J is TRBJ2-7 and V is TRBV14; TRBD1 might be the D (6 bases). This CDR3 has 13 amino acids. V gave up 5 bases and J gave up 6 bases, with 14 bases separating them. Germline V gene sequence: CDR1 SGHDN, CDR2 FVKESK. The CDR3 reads CASSTRTVGEQYF. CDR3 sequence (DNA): TGTGCCAGCAGCACCCGGACAGTTGGCGAGCAGTACTTC.